This entry features one T cell receptor beta chain sequence. Its specificity is unknown. The data stem from a study of CD8 T cells in ankylosing spondylitis. The CDR3 length is 14 residues. V shed 6 bases, J shed 7 bases, and the junction held 5 bases outside the gene matches. Per germline, CDR1 SGHDN and CDR2 FVKESK. TCRdb recomputed calls from the 5' RACE reads with MiXCR, one row per CDR3 protein. The repertoire holds more than 150,000 distinct CDR3 sequences, with over 15% as singletons. General observations from the study: Several highly homologous variants made up a TCR beta motif that seemed to typify ankylosing spondylitis blood. Peripheral blood samples showed relatively rare disease-linked clones, and these clones were CD8+. Reports say disease-linked clones showed up significantly more in matched ankylosing spondylitis synovial fluid.

Sequenced input: blood, either unsorted or a sorted T cell fraction (not recorded which). This TCR derives from a male donor between 5 and 35 years old with ankylosing spondylitis or in good health (not recorded which). The V call is TRBV14, the J call TRBJ2-1; 11 positions agree with TRBD2. CDR3 residues: CASSIAGGTNEQFF. CDR3 in DNA: TGTGCCAGCAGTATAGCGGGAGGGACGAATGAGCAGTTCTTC.